This TCR beta chain was captured in a study of blood T cell repertoires in COVID-19. This CDR3 comprises 13 residues. From germline, CDR1 is LNHDA and CDR2 SQIVND (reference sequence). Trimming left V 4 bases short and J 2 bases short, with 9 bases between. Assay used: immunoSEQ multiplex PCR; TCRdb lists only in-frame clones, some missing. This sample has 170,000 or so clones, with approximately 80% found just once. This sequence joins TRBV19 and TRBJ2-7; no clear D. The clonotype originates from a woman aged 60 to 75 with acute or convalescent COVID-19. Sequencing input: peripheral blood. CDR3 loop: CASSKELTYEQYF. The CDR3 region has the DNA TGTGCCAGTAGTAAGGAGTTAACCTACGAGCAGTACTTC.